Listed here are 7 T cell receptor beta chains from one sample, sequenced in a study of T cell changes during pregnancy in multiple sclerosis. Here immunoSEQ multiplex PCR was the method, and the copy in TCRdb shows in-frame clones only, minus some. The sample has about 93,000 clones; about 92% are singletons. The material sequenced was peripheral blood, taken after pregnancy. These TCRs come from a female donor with multiple sclerosis, enrolled in a pregnancy study.

The V call is TRBV6-5, the J call TRBJ2-1, with 7 bases lining up with TRBD1. The V segment lost 6 bases and the J segment 2 bases; nucleotides outside the gene matches: 7. The CDR3 has 15 residues. Germline-derived CDR1 and CDR2 are MNHEY and SVGAGI. The CDR3 bases are TGTGCCAGCAGGCCGTCCGGGACAGCCTACAATGAGCAGTTCTTC. Amino acid sequence: CASRPSGTAYNEQFF.

The rearrangement uses TRBV9 and TRBJ2-1; 7 bases are a match to TRBD1. This CDR3 contains 15 residues. Germline V gives CDR1 SGDLS, CDR2 YYNGEE. J was trimmed by 5 bases and V by 2 bases; bases with no gene match: 7. The CDR3 spells CASSVIGTENNEQFF. CDR3 coding DNA: TGTGCCAGCAGCGTTATAGGGACAGAGAACAATGAGCAGTTCTTC.

V gene TRBV25-1 combines with J gene TRBJ1-4; no clear D gene. V lost 4 bases to trimming and J lost 10 bases, with 7 bases between them. Germline assignment: CDR1 MGHDK and CDR2 SYGVNS. CDR3 length: 11 amino acids. DNA for the CDR3: TGTGCCAGCAGTGGTTCTAGAAAACTGTTTTTT. As protein: CASSGSRKLFF.

The V gene is TRBV7-2, the J gene TRBJ2-6; tentative D call: TRBD1 (5 bases). This CDR3 is 16 amino acids long. With 2 bases removed from V and 5 bases from J, the gap between germline ends came to 13 bases. Looked up from germline, CDR1 is SGHTA and CDR2 is FQGNSA. The CDR3 is CASSLQGNRRANVLTF. The DNA of the CDR3 is TGTGCCAGCAGCTTACAGGGTAATCGGCGGGCCAACGTCCTGACTTTC.

The chain uses TRBV5-1 and TRBJ2-7; 8 bases line up with TRBD2. The trim removed 4 bases at V and 3 bases at J, leaving 12 bases unmatched. This CDR3 comprises 16 residues. CDR1 is SGHRS, CDR2 YFSETQ, per germline. CDR3 residues: CASSVNSGVAFYEQYF. CDR3 sequence (DNA): TGCGCCAGCAGCGTTAATAGCGGGGTTGCATTCTACGAGCAGTACTTC. The full variable domain, in which reference TRBV5-1 and TRBJ2-7 provide the parts outside the CDR3, is KAGVTQTPRYLIKTRGQQVTLSCSPISGHRSVSWYQQTPGQGLQFLFEYFSETQRNKGNFPGRFSGRQFSNSRSEMNVSTLELGDSALYLCASSVNSGVAFYEQYFGPGTRLTVT.

This clone occurred once. This chain joins TRBV5-1 and TRBJ1-3; D remains unclear. V was pared by 5 bases and J by 0 bases, with 9 bases between. Germline loops: CDR1 SGHRS, CDR2 YFSETQ. This CDR3 has 14 amino acids. CDR3 bases: TGCGCCAGCAGAAGCGGATTCTCTGGAAACACCATATATTTT. It encodes CASRSGFSGNTIYF.

The V and J genes are TRBV2 and TRBJ2-7; TRBD1 matches 10 bases. The germline CDR1 and CDR2 sequences are SNHLY and FYNNEI. CDR3 length: 14 amino acids. V was clipped by 6 bases and J by 9 bases; unmatched bases: 11. This CDR3 is CASSYDGTGVGQYF. As DNA, the CDR3 is TGTGCCAGCAGCTATGACGGGACAGGGGTAGGGCAGTACTTC.